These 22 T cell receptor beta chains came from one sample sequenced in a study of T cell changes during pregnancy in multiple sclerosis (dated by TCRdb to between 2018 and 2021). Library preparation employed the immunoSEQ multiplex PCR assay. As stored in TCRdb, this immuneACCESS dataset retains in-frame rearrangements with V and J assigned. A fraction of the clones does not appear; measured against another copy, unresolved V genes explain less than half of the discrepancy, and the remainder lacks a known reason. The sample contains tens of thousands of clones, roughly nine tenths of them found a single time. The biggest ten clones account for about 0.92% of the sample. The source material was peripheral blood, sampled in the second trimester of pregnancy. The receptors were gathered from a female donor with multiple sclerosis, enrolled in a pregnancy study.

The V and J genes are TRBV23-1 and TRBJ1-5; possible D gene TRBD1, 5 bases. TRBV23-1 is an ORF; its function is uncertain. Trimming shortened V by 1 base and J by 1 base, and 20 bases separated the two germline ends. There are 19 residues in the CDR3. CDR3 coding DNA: TGCGCCAGCAGTCAATTGACCCTGGGGCCAGCGTTAAGCAATCAGCCCCAGCATTTT. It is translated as CASSQLTLGPALSNQPQHF.

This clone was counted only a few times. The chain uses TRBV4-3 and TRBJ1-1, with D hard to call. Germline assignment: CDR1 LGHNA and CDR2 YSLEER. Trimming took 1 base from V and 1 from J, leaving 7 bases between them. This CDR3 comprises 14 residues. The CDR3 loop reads CASSQVGGNTEAFF. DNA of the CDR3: TGCGCCAGCAGCCAAGTGGGAGGGAACACTGAAGCTTTCTTT.

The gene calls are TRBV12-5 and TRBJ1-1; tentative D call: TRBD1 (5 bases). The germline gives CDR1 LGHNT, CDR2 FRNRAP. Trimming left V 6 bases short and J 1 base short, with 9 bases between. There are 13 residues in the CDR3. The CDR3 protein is CASGRGGNTEAFF. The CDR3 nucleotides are TGTGCTAGTGGCCGGGGGGGGAACACTGAAGCTTTCTTT.

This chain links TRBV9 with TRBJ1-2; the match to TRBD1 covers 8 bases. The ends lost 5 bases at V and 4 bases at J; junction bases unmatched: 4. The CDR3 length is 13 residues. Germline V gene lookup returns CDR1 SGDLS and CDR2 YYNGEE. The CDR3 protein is CASRGDRTYGYTF. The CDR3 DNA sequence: TGTGCCAGCAGGGGGGACAGGACCTATGGCTACACCTTC.

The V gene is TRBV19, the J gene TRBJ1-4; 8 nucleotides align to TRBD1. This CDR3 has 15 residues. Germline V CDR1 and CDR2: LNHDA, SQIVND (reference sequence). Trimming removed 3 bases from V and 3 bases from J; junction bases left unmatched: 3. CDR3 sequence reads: CASSIPTGANEKLFF. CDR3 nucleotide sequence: TGTGCCAGTAGTATCCCGACAGGGGCTAATGAAAAACTGTTTTTT.

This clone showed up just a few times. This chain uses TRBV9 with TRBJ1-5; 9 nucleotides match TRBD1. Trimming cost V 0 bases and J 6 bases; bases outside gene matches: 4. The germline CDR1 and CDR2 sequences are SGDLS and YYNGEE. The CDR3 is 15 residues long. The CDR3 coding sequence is TGTGCCAGCAGCGTAGGACAGGGGGGGAGTCAGCCCCAGCATTTT. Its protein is CASSVGQGGSQPQHF.

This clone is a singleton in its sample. For the CDR3, the DNA is TGTGCCAGCAGACGGACAGGCACAGATACGCAGTATTTT. It translates to CASRRTGTDTQYF. J is TRBJ2-3 and V is TRBV6-5; TRBD1 might be the D (6 bases). This CDR3 region has 13 residues. Germline values: CDR1 MNHEY, CDR2 SVGAGI. The V end was cut by 6 bases, the J end by 1 base, with 8 bases between.

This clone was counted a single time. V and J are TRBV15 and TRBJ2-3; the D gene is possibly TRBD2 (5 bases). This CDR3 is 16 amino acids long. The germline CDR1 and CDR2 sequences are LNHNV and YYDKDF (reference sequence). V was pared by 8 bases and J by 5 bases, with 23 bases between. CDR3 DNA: TGTGCCACCGCACCTTTCACCCGGAGTGAGGGAGATACGCAGTATTTT. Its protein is CATAPFTRSEGDTQYF.

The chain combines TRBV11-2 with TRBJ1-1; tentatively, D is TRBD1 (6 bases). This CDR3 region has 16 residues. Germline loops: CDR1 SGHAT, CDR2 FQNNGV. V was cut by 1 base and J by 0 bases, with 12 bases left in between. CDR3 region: CASSLGRGALNTEAFF. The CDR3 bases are TGTGCCAGCAGCTTAGGGCGGGGGGCCTTGAACACTGAAGCTTTCTTT.

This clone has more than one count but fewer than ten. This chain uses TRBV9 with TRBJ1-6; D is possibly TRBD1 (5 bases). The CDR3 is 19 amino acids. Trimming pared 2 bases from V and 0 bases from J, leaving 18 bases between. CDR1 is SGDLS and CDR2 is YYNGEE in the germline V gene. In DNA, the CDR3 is TGTGCCAGCAGCGTTGAAGGCGTCAGGGCAAGCTCCTATAATTCACCCCTCCACTTT. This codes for CASSVEGVRASSYNSPLHF.

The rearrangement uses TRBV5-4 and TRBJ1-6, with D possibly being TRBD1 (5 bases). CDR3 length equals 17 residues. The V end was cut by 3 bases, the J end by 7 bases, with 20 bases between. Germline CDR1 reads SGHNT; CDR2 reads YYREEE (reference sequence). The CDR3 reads CASSSNRIGVGNSPLHF. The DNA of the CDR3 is TGTGCCAGCAGCTCCAACAGGATTGGGGTTGGGAATTCACCCCTCCACTTT.

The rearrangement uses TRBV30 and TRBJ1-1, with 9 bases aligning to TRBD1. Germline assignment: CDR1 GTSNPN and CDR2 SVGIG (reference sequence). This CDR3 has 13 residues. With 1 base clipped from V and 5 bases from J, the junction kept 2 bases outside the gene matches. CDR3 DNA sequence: TGTGCCTGGAGTGGGGACAGGGATACTGAAGCTTTCTTT. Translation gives CAWSGDRDTEAFF. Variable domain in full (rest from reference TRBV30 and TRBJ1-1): SQTIHQWPATLVQPVGSPLSLECTVEGTSNPNLYWYRQAAGRGLQLLFYSVGIGQISSEVPQNLSASRPQDRQFILSSKKLLLSDSGFYLCAWSGDRDTEAFFGQGTRLTVV.

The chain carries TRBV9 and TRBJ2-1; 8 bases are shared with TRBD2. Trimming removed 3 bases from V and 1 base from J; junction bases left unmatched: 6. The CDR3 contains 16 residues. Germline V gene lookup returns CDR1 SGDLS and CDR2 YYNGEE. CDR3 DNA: TGTGCCAGCAGCGCGAGCGGGGGTGGGTCCTACAATGAGCAGTTCTTC. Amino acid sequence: CASSASGGGSYNEQFF.

The CDR3 is CASSLIHSSGNTIYF. The CDR3 DNA sequence: TGTGCCAGCAGCTTGATACACAGCTCTGGAAACACCATATATTTT. The chain links TRBV5-6 to TRBJ1-3; D is ambiguous. The CDR3 contains 15 residues. V gave up 1 base and J gave up 0 bases, with 8 bases separating them. From germline, CDR1 is SGHDT and CDR2 YYEEEE.

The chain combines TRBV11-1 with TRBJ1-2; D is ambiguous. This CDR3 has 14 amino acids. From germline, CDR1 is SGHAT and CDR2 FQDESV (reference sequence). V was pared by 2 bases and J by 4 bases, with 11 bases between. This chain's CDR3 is CASSLTLNFYGYTF. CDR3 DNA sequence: TGTGCCAGCAGCTTAACTCTTAACTTCTATGGCTACACCTTC.

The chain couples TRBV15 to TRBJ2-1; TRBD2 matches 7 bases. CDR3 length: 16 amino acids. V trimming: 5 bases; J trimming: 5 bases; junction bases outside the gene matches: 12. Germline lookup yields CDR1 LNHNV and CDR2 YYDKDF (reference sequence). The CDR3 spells CATSPLGGGTNNEQFF. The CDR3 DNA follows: TGTGCCACCAGCCCTCTTGGGGGGGGGACGAACAATGAGCAGTTCTTC.

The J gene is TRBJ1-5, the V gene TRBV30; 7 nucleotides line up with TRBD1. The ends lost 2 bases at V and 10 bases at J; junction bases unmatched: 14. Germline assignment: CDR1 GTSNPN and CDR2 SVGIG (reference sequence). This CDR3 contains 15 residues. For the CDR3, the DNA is TGTGCCTGGAGTCACCCCGGGACAGCCCTTCTCCCCCAGCATTTT. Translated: CAWSHPGTALLPQHF.

The CDR3: CASSQVRSQGLGEKLFF. The CDR3 nucleotides are TGTGCCAGCAGCCAAGTCCGCTCCCAGGGATTGGGTGAAAAACTGTTTTTT. The rearrangement uses TRBV14 and TRBJ1-4; perhaps TRBD1 as D (5 bases). Per the germline V gene, CDR1 is SGHDN and CDR2 is FVKESK. Trimming removed 1 base at V and 7 bases at J, with 19 bases between. The CDR3 is made up of 17 amino acids.

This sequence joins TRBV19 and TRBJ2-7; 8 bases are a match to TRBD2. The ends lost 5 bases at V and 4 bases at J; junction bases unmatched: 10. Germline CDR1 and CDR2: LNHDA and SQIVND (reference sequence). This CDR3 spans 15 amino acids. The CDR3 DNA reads TGTGCCAGTAGTCCACGAGGCGGGGGGCAATACGAGCAGTACTTC. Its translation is CASSPRGGGQYEQYF.

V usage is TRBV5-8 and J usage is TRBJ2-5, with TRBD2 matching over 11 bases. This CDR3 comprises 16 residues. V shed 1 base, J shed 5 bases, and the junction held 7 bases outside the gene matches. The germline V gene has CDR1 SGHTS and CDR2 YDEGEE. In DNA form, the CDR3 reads TGTGCCAGCAGCTTGTATACTAGCGGGGGATTTGAGACCCAGTACTTC. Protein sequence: CASSLYTSGGFETQYF.

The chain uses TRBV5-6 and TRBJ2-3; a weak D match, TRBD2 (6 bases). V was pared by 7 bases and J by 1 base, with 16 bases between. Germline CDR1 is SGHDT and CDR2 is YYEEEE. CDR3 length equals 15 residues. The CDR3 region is CASRGWARGTDTQYF. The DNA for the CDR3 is TGTGCCAGCCGGGGGTGGGCTCGCGGCACAGATACGCAGTATTTT. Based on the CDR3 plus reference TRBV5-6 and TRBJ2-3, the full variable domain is DAGVTQSPTHLIKTRGQQVTLRCSPKSGHDTVSWYQQALGQGPQFIFQYYEEEERQRGNFPDRFSGHQFPNYSSELNVNALLLGDSALYLCASRGWARGTDTQYFGPGTRLTVL.

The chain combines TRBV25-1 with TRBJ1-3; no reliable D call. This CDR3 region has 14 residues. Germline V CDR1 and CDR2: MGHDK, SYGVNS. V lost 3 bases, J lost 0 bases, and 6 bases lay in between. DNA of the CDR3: TGTGCCAGCAGTGAGGAGCGCTCTGGAAACACCATATATTTT. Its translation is CASSEERSGNTIYF.